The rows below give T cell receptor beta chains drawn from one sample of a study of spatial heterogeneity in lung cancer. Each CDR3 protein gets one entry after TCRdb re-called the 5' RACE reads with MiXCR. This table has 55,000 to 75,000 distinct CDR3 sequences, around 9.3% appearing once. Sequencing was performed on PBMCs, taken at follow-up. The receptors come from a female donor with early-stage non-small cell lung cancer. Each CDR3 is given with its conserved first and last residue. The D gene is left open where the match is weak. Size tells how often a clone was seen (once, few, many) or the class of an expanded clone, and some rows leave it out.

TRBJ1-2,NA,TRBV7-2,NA,TGTGCCAGCAGCTCCGGGGGCCTGTACTATGGCTACACCTTC,CASSSGGLYYGYTF
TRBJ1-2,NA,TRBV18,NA,TGTGCCAGCTCACCACCAGGGGACTCTAACTATGGCTACACCTTC,CASSPPGDSNYGYTF
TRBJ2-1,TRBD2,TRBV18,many,TGTGCCAGCTCACCCGGGACTAGCGGCAACAATGAGCAGTTCTTC,CASSPGTSGNNEQFF
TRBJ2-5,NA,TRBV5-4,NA,TGTGCCAGCAGTCCACCGGACATACAAGAGACCCAGTACTTC,CASSPPDIQETQYF
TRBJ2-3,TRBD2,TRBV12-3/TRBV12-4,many,TGTGCCAGCATCCCACTAGCGGGAGGTCCTAGCACAGATACGCAGTATTTT,CASIPLAGGPSTDTQYF
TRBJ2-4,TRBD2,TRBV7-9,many,TGTGCCAGCAGCTCAGCACTAGCGGGAGGAACACAAAACATTCAGTACTTC,CASSSALAGGTQNIQYF
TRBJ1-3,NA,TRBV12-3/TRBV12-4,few,TGTGCCAGCAGTACAGGAAACACCATATATTTT,CASSTGNTIYF
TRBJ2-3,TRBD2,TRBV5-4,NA,TGTGCCAGCAGCGACGGACTAGCGGGGATCACAGATACGCAGTATTTT,CASSDGLAGITDTQYF
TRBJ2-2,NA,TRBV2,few,TGTGCCAGCAGTCTTAGCCGACCTCGCAACACCGGGGAGCTGTTTTTT,CASSLSRPRNTGELFF
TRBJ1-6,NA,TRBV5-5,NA,TGTGCCAGCAGCTTGTACACAGGGATGATTTCACCCCTCCACTTT,CASSLYTGMISPLHF
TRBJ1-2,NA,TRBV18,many,TGTGCCAGCTCACCCCGAACAGGGATCAACTATGGCTACACCTTC,CASSPRTGINYGYTF
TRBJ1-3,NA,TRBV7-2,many,TGTGCCAGCACGATGATTATCGGAAACACCATATATTTT,CASTMIIGNTIYF
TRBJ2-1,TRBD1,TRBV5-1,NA,TGCGCCAGCAGCCCCGACAGGGGGCTTCGGAATGAGCAGTTCTTC,CASSPDRGLRNEQFF
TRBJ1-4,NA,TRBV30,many,TGTGCCTGGAGTCGAATGACTAATGAAAAACTGTTTTTT,CAWSRMTNEKLFF
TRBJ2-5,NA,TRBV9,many,TGTGCCAGCAGCGTAACGGGGGACGATGAAGAGACCCAGTACTTC,CASSVTGDDEETQYF
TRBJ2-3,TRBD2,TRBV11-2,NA,TGTGCCAGCAGCATAAATGGAGCGGGAGGGCCAACAGATACGCAGTATTTT,CASSINGAGGPTDTQYF
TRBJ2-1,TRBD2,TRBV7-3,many,TGTGCCAGCAGCCCGAAGACTAGCGGAGATGAGCAGTTCTTC,CASSPKTSGDEQFF
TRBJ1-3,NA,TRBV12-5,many,TGTGCTAGTGGTTTTATGCCCCTTGGAAACACCATATATTTT,CASGFMPLGNTIYF
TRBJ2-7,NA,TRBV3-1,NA,TGTGCCAGCAGCCAAGATGTGTTCTACGAGCAGTACTTC,CASSQDVFYEQYF
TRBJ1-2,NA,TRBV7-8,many,TGTGCCAGCAGCTTAGACACGGAGGCGAACTATGGCTACACCTTC,CASSLDTEANYGYTF
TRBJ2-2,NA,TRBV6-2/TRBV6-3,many,TGTGCCAGCAGAAAGGGGACCGGGGAGCTGTTTTTT,CASRKGTGELFF
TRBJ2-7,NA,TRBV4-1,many,TGCGCCAGCAGCCAATATCTTAGGGCGAGTGCAGAATCCCCCTACGAGCAGTACTTC,CASSQYLRASAESPYEQYF
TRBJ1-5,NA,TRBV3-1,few,TGTGCCAGCAGCCAAGATACAGTAGGACAGCCCCAGCATTTT,CASSQDTVGQPQHF
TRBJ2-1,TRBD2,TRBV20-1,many,TGCAGTGCTAGAAGGATAGCGGGAAGTGAGCAGTTCTTC,CSARRIAGSEQFF
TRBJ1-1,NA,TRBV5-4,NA,TGTGCCAGCAGCTCCCCCACGGCCACTGAAGCTTTCTTT,CASSSPTATEAFF
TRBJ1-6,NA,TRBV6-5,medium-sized,TGTGCCAGCAGTTTCTTACGATCACCCCTCCACTTT,CASSFLRSPLHF
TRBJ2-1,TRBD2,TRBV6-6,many,TGTGCCAGCAGTTTAAGGACTAGCGGGAGAGGCAATGAGCAGTTCTTC,CASSLRTSGRGNEQFF
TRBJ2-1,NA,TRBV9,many,TGTGCCAGCAGCGCCTTGAGGGCCGGTGAGCAGTTCTTC,CASSALRAGEQFF
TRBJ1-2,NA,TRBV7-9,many,TGTGCCAGCAGTCCGGGACGCCTGAACTATGGCTACACCTTC,CASSPGRLNYGYTF
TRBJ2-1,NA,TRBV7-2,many,TGTGCCAGCAGACCAGGGTACTACAATGAGCAGTTCTTC,CASRPGYYNEQFF
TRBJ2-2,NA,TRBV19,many,TGTGCCAGTAGTGTCCGACAGGGGGAGCTGTTTTTT,CASSVRQGELFF
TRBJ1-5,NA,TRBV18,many,TGTGCCAGCTCACCCACAGCCCTGGGCCAGCCCCAGCATTTT,CASSPTALGQPQHF
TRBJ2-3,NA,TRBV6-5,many,TGTGCCAGCAGATACGACAGCACAGATACGCAGTATTTT,CASRYDSTDTQYF
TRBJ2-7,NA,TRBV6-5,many,TGTGCCTCCGGACGGATCACCTACGAGCAGTACTTC,CASGRITYEQYF
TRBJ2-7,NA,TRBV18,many,TGTGCCAGCTCACCTGACTACCAGGAACCCTACGAGCAGTACTTC,CASSPDYQEPYEQYF
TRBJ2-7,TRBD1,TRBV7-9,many,TGTGCCAGCACCTACCCGGGACAGGGGGAGGACGAGCAGTACTTC,CASTYPGQGEDEQYF
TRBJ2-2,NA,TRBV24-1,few,TGTGCCACCAGTGATTCCCTGGGTAACGCCGGACGGGAGCTGTTTTTT,CATSDSLGNAGRELFF
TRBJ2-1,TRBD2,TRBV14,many,TGTGCCAGCAGCCCCTTAAGGACTAGCGGGAGCTCCTACAATGAGCAGTTCTTC,CASSPLRTSGSSYNEQFF
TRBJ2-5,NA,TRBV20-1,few,TGCAGTGCTACAGAGTACCAAGAGACCCAGTACTTC,CSATEYQETQYF
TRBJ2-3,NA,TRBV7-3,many,TGTGCCAGCAGCTTAATGTCAGATACGCAGTATTTT,CASSLMSDTQYF
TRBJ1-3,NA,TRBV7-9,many,TGTGCCAGCAGCTTCTCTGGAAACACCATATATTTT,CASSFSGNTIYF
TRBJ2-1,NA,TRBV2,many,TGTGCCAACAAAAACAATGAGCAGTTCTTC,CANKNNEQFF
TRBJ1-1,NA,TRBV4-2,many,TGTGCCAGCAGCCGCCGACAGGAGGGGACTGAAGCTTTCTTT,CASSRRQEGTEAFF
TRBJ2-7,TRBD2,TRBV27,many,TGTGCCGTTAGAAGAAATCGGCTAGCGGGCGACTACGAGCAGTACTTC,CAVRRNRLAGDYEQYF
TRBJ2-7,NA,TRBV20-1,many,TGCAGTGCTAACCGGGGAGGCGAGCAGTACTTC,CSANRGGEQYF
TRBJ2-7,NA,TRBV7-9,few,TGTGCCAGCACCTCAGCCGGGGGACAGAAGCAGTACTTC,CASTSAGGQKQYF
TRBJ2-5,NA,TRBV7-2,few,TGTGCCAGCAGCCAGAACCAGGGCAGCCAAGAGACCCAGTACTTC,CASSQNQGSQETQYF
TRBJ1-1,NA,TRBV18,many,TGTGCCAGCTCACCACCAGGGGGGGCCATGAACACTGAAGCTTTCTTT,CASSPPGGAMNTEAFF
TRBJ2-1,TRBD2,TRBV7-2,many,TGTGCCAGCAGCTCGGGGGGGACTAGAAAGGGAGTTGAGCAGTTCTTC,CASSSGGTRKGVEQFF